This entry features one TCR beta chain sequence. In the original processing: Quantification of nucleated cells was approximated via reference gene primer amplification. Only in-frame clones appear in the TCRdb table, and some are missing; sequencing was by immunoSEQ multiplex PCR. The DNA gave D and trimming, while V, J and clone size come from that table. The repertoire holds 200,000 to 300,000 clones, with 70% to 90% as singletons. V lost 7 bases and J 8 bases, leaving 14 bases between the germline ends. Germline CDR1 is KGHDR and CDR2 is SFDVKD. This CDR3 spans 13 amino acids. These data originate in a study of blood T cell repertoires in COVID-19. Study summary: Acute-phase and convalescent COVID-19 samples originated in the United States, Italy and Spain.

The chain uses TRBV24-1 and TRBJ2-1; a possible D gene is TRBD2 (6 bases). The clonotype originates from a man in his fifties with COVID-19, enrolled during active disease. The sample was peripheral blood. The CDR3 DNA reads TGTGCCACCAGGGGGATAGGGAGGCATGAGCAGTTCTTC. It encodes CATRGIGRHEQFF.